The 29 T cell receptor beta chains listed next were all sequenced from one sample in a study of T cells in Graves' hyperthyroidism and ophthalmopathy. RNA transcripts served as the template for amplifying TCR beta CDR3 regions. HTBI primers were the set used in a first-round RT-PCR of the TCR CDR3. TCRdb processed the multiplex PCR reads anew with MiXCR; each CDR3 protein has one entry. Here the sample spans around 500,000 distinct CDR3 sequences, around a fifth being singletons. The specimen sequenced was blood. The origin of the receptors is a woman aged 70 to 79 with Graves' ophthalmopathy.

In its sample, this clonotype was seen many times. The chain is built from TRBV19 and TRBJ1-1, with TRBD1 matching 8 bases. The CDR3 loop spans 14 amino acids. With 4 bases clipped from V and 4 bases from J, the junction kept 5 bases outside the gene matches. Per the germline V gene, CDR1 is LNHDA and CDR2 is SQIVND (reference sequence). The CDR3 is CASSKGQAFTEAFF. In nucleotides, the CDR3 is TGTGCCAGTAGTAAGGGACAGGCGTTCACTGAAGCTTTCTTT.

This clonotype was recorded many times. This chain links TRBV30 with TRBJ2-3; D call uncertain. V was cut by 0 bases and J by 0 bases, with 13 bases left in between. The germline gives CDR1 GTSNPN, CDR2 SVGIG (reference sequence). This CDR3 region has 16 residues. CDR3 nucleotides: TGTGCCTGGAGTGTAGGCATTGGCGCTAGCACAGATACGCAGTATTTT. As protein: CAWSVGIGASTDTQYF.

This clonotype occurred many times. The chain has TRBV3-1 and TRBJ2-2; no clear D. Per the germline V gene, CDR1 is LGHDT and CDR2 is YNNKEL (reference sequence). V lost 1 base and J 4 bases, leaving 4 bases between the germline ends. This CDR3 spans 13 amino acids. The CDR3 protein is CASSQGSTGELFF. CDR3 bases: TGTGCCAGCAGCCAAGGCTCCACCGGGGAGCTGTTTTTT.

This clonotype was counted only a few times. This sequence joins TRBV7-3 and TRBJ2-3; possible D gene TRBD1, 6 bases. The CDR3 covers 13 residues. Per germline, CDR1 SGHTA and CDR2 FQGTGA. V lost 5 bases to trimming and J lost 6 bases, with 12 bases between them. In nucleotides, the CDR3 is TGTGCCAGCAGCGAGTCCAGGGGCGATACGCAGTATTTT. Protein sequence: CASSESRGDTQYF.

V and J are TRBV5-1 and TRBJ1-2; no clear D gene. The CDR3 has 16 residues. Trimming took off 1 base at V and 3 bases at J, with 16 bases between the two ends. Germline-derived CDR1 and CDR2 are SGHRS and YFSETQ. The CDR3 sequence: CASSLPGVGEDYGYTF. The CDR3 region has the DNA TGCGCCAGCAGCTTGCCCGGGGTGGGCGAAGACTATGGCTACACCTTC.

The chain uses TRBV18 and TRBJ1-3; D gene ambiguous. Trimming took 2 bases from V and 0 from J, leaving 11 bases between them. Germline loops: CDR1 KGHSH, CDR2 LQKENI. The CDR3 extends over 16 amino acids. The CDR3 reads CASSPYQSSSGNTIYF. As DNA, the CDR3 is TGTGCCAGCTCACCATATCAGAGTTCCTCTGGAAACACCATATATTTT.

The genes are TRBV6-2 or TRBV6-3 and TRBJ1-2, with no clear D. The V end was cut by 0 bases, the J end by 2 bases, with 16 bases between. Germline assignment: CDR1 MNHEY and CDR2 SVGEGT. CDR3 length: 17 amino acids. For the CDR3, the DNA is TGTGCCAGCAGTTACTCTGGGTTAGGAGCGGGAAACTATGGCTACACCTTC. Its protein product is CASSYSGLGAGNYGYTF.

This clonotype was recorded a few times. V gene TRBV6-1 combines with J gene TRBJ2-3; TRBD2 agrees at 9 bases. J was trimmed by 5 bases and V by 8 bases; bases with no gene match: 8. CDR1 is MNHNS and CDR2 is SASEGT in the germline V gene. This CDR3 region has 14 residues. The CDR3 DNA reads as TGTGCCAGCGGAAATAGCGGGAGTTTAGATACGCAGTATTTT. Its translation: CASGNSGSLDTQYF.

The rearrangement uses TRBV15 and TRBJ2-5; D remains ambiguous. The germline gives CDR1 LNHNV, CDR2 YYDKDF (reference sequence). V lost 5 bases, J lost 5 bases, and 9 bases lay in between. The CDR3 consists of 12 residues. CDR3 DNA: TGTGCCACCAGCGTGGGTCTGGAGACCCAGTACTTC. It codes for CATSVGLETQYF.

In this sample, this clonotype turned up many times. The chain is built from TRBV11-1 and TRBJ1-1; D remains unclear. The CDR3 loop spans 17 amino acids. V was clipped by 1 base and J by 0 bases, with 15 bases between them. The germline gives CDR1 SGHAT, CDR2 FQDESV (reference sequence). The chain's CDR3 is CASSLGNPRDMNTEAFF. CDR3 DNA sequence: TGTGCCAGCAGCTTAGGAAATCCTCGGGATATGAACACTGAAGCTTTCTTT.

The table lists this clonotype with many counts. The chain employs TRBV12-3 or TRBV12-4 and TRBJ2-7, with TRBD1 matching 10 bases. The ends lost 3 bases at V and 2 bases at J; junction bases unmatched: 4. This CDR3 comprises 15 residues. The CDR3 sequence: CASSFGTGDAYEQYF. The CDR3 coding sequence is TGTGCCAGCAGTTTCGGGACAGGGGACGCCTACGAGCAGTACTTC.

At least ten counts were recorded for this clonotype. This chain joins TRBV7-2 and TRBJ2-1, with 8 bases fitting TRBD2. Germline trimming cut 5 bases from V and 4 bases from J; bases unmatched to any gene: 10. The CDR3 has 16 residues. Per germline, CDR1 SGHTA and CDR2 FQGNSA. CDR3 in DNA: TGTGCCAGCAGCCGGGCGGCCGGGAGGGAGTACAATGAGCAGTTCTTC. Its translation: CASSRAAGREYNEQFF.

Only a few counts were recorded for this clonotype. The rearrangement links TRBV20-1 to TRBJ2-1; 10 nucleotides match TRBD2. The CDR3 has 15 amino acids. From germline, CDR1 is DFQATT and CDR2 SNEGSKA (reference sequence). V dropped 2 bases and J dropped 8; count of bases not matched to a gene: 9. Here the CDR3 reads CSARSGLAAGDEQFF. Written as DNA, the CDR3 is TGCAGTGCTAGATCTGGACTAGCGGCTGGCGATGAGCAGTTCTTC.

The genes are TRBV24-1 and TRBJ2-7, with D perhaps TRBD1 (6 bases). The CDR3 spans 14 residues. Germline V gene sequence: CDR1 KGHDR, CDR2 SFDVKD. The germline V and J ends were trimmed by 8 bases and 4 bases, with 17 bases remaining between them. The CDR3 region is CATTTRGHRYEQYF. In DNA, the CDR3 is TGTGCCACCACAACCCGGGGACATCGTTACGAGCAGTACTTC.

This clonotype was seen more than once but under ten times. The chain employs TRBV20-1 and TRBJ2-2, with 14 bases aligning to TRBD2. The CDR3 consists of 16 residues. From germline, CDR1 is DFQATT and CDR2 SNEGSKA (reference sequence). V lost 0 bases to trimming and J lost 6 bases; unmatched junction nucleotides: 3. The CDR3 spells CSARDPGLAGAGELFF. CDR3 DNA sequence: TGCAGTGCTAGAGATCCGGGACTAGCGGGAGCCGGGGAGCTGTTTTTT.

CDR3 loop: CASSLAPSPSYNEQFF. The CDR3 bases are TGCGCCAGCAGCTTGGCCCCGAGCCCCTCCTACAATGAGCAGTTCTTC. This chain connects TRBV5-1 to TRBJ2-1; the D is unclear. Looked up from germline, CDR1 is SGHRS and CDR2 is YFSETQ. The V end was cut by 0 bases, the J end by 0 bases, with 10 bases between. The CDR3 length is 16 residues.

The chain has TRBV6-2 or TRBV6-3 and TRBJ1-5; TRBD1 is a possible D gene (5 bases). The CDR3 is made up of 14 amino acids. With 2 bases removed from V and 4 bases from J, the gap between germline ends came to 9 bases. CDR1 is MNHEY and CDR2 is SVGEGT in the germline V gene. CDR3 sequence: CASSYMGGNQPQHF. The CDR3 DNA reads as TGTGCCAGCAGTTACATGGGGGGAAATCAGCCCCAGCATTTT.

This clonotype was observed a handful of times. The CDR3, as DNA: TGTGCCAGCAGCTTGGGGGGCTTTTCCTACAATGAGCAGTTCTTC. Translating gives CASSLGGFSYNEQFF. V and J are TRBV7-9 and TRBJ2-1, with D possibly being TRBD1 or TRBD2 (6 bases each). V dropped 3 bases and J dropped 1 base, with 10 bases sitting between them. Germline loops: CDR1 SEHNR, CDR2 FQNEAQ (reference sequence). The CDR3 covers 15 residues.

This clonotype was recorded many times. CDR3 in amino acids: CASSRRAGNTIYF. The CDR3 DNA sequence: TGTGCCAGCAGCCGGCGAGCCGGAAACACCATATATTTT. The V gene is TRBV3-1, the J gene TRBJ1-3; D uncertain. V lost 4 bases, J lost 4 bases, and 8 bases lay in between. The CDR3 consists of 13 residues. The germline V gene encodes CDR1 LGHDT and CDR2 YNNKEL (reference sequence).

The chain combines TRBV7-9 with TRBJ2-7; no firm D call. The germline CDR1 and CDR2 sequences are SEHNR and FQNEAQ (reference sequence). V was cut by 0 bases and J by 7 bases, with 13 bases left in between. The CDR3 spans 14 residues. The CDR3 is CASSLAGPWGEQYF. DNA for the CDR3: TGTGCCAGCAGCTTAGCTGGGCCCTGGGGAGAGCAGTACTTC.

This clonotype was detected a few times. This chain joins TRBV20-1 and TRBJ1-4; 9 positions agree with TRBD1. In germline, CDR1 is DFQATT, CDR2 SNEGSKA (reference sequence). V lost 0 bases, J lost 6 bases, and 5 bases stayed unmatched. The CDR3 covers 15 residues. The DNA of the CDR3 is TGCAGTGCTAGAGATTGGGGACAGGGCGATGAAAAACTGTTTTTT. It specifies CSARDWGQGDEKLFF.

This rearrangement joins TRBV9 to TRBJ2-2; D is unresolved. V dropped 4 bases and J dropped 3 bases, with 10 bases sitting between them. This CDR3 is 14 amino acids long. Germline-derived CDR1 and CDR2 are SGDLS and YYNGEE. The CDR3 DNA is TGTGCCAGCAGCCCCGCGCCGGACACCGGGGAGCTGTTTTTT. Translated: CASSPAPDTGELFF.

This chain links TRBV4-2 with TRBJ2-1, with 7 bases that match TRBD2. Looked up from germline, CDR1 is LGHNA and CDR2 is YNFKEQ. J gave up 7 bases and V 1 base, and 10 bases lay outside the gene matches. The CDR3 has 16 amino acids. Here the CDR3 DNA reads TGTGCCAGCAGCCAAGGCGGGAGCTCGGCTCGTAATGAGCAGTTCTTC. Translating it yields CASSQGGSSARNEQFF.

This clonotype has just a few counts. The J gene is TRBJ2-1, the V gene TRBV30; tentatively, D is TRBD2 (5 bases). Deletions cut 5 bases from V and 2 bases from J, with 16 bases between. Germline loops: CDR1 GTSNPN, CDR2 SVGIG (reference sequence). There are 15 residues in the CDR3. The CDR3 loop reads CAWEGLGETYNEQFF. The CDR3 region has the DNA TGTGCCTGGGAAGGACTCGGGGAGACCTACAATGAGCAGTTCTTC.

This chain uses TRBV15 with TRBJ2-1, with D perhaps TRBD2 (5 bases). V was clipped by 0 bases and J by 7 bases, with 16 bases between them. Germline lookup yields CDR1 LNHNV and CDR2 YYDKDF (reference sequence). CDR3 length equals 16 residues. CDR3 loop: CATSRDWELIANEQFF. CDR3 coding DNA: TGTGCCACCAGCAGAGATTGGGAGCTAATAGCGAATGAGCAGTTCTTC.

This sequence joins TRBV20-1 and TRBJ1-4; the D is unclear. CDR3 length: 14 residues. Germline CDR1 is DFQATT and CDR2 is SNEGSKA (reference sequence). V gave up 0 bases and J gave up 7 bases, with 12 bases separating them. CDR3 sequence: CSARDIFGIEKLFF. CDR3 coding DNA: TGCAGTGCTAGAGATATATTCGGTATTGAAAAACTGTTTTTT.

This clonotype was counted a few times. The chain links TRBV20-1 to TRBJ2-5; D may correspond to TRBD1 or TRBD2 (6 bases each). This CDR3 comprises 13 residues. V dropped 8 bases and J dropped 5 bases, with 18 bases sitting between them. Germline V gives CDR1 DFQATT, CDR2 SNEGSKA (reference sequence). Here the CDR3 DNA reads TGCAGTCCTCAGGGGCAAGGGAGGGAGACCCAGTACTTC. Translation gives CSPQGQGRETQYF.

This clonotype has at least ten counts. The V call is TRBV7-2, the J call TRBJ2-3; possibly TRBD1 for D (6 bases). Per germline, CDR1 SGHTA and CDR2 FQGNSA. The CDR3 spans 17 residues. V gave up 0 bases and J gave up 1 base, with 14 bases separating them. CDR3 sequence: CASSLAQGKWGTDTQYF. The CDR3 nucleotides are TGTGCCAGCAGCTTAGCGCAGGGGAAATGGGGCACAGATACGCAGTATTTT.

This chain links TRBV7-2 with TRBJ1-4; D ambiguous. Germline V CDR1 and CDR2: SGHTA, FQGNSA. V was clipped by 2 bases and J by 3 bases, with 13 bases between them. This CDR3 contains 16 residues. The CDR3 DNA reads TGTGCCAGCAGCTTACGCCGGGTCCCGGCTAATGAAAAACTGTTTTTT. Translating it yields CASSLRRVPANEKLFF.